These 15 T cell receptor beta chains share one sample of origin, sequenced in a study of cytomegalovirus exposure and HLA in healthy donors. Repertoires were generated with immunoSEQ multiplex PCR, while TCRdb's copy carries only in-frame clones and drops some. This table has 200,000 to 250,000 clones, around four fifths appearing once. The sequenced sample consisted of PBMCs. These receptors all come from a woman in her 30s in good health and CMV-seropositive.

This clone was observed a single time. V and J are TRBV7-8 and TRBJ2-7; tentative D call: TRBD2 (7 bases). Trimming pared 0 bases from V and 4 bases from J, leaving 16 bases between. The CDR3 is 16 amino acids. Germline V gene sequence: CDR1 SGHVS, CDR2 FQNEAQ. The CDR3 reads CASSLAPGGQTYEQYF. The CDR3 nucleotides are TGTGCCAGCAGCTTAGCGCCGGGGGGCCAAACTTACGAGCAGTACTTC.

J is TRBJ1-2 and V is TRBV27; D is unresolved. The CDR3 spans 13 residues. The V gene's germline CDR1 is MNHEY and CDR2 SMNVEV (reference sequence). The V gene lost 6 bases and the J gene lost 3 bases, with 11 bases spanning the gap. DNA for the CDR3: TGTGCCAGCAGCCCCTTGGCATACTATGGCTACACCTTC. It encodes CASSPLAYYGYTF.

CDR3 in amino acids: CASSQDLGPEAFF. DNA for the CDR3: TGCGCCAGCAGCCAAGATTTAGGGCCTGAAGCTTTCTTT. The chain links TRBV4-3 to TRBJ1-1, with D hard to call. Looked up from germline, CDR1 is LGHNA and CDR2 is YSLEER. The CDR3 spans 13 residues. The V and J ends lost 0 bases and 6 bases respectively, with 8 bases between them.

This clone has only a few counts. DNA of the CDR3: TGTGCCCGGACGGACTCTGGGGCCAACGTCCTGACTTTC. Translation gives CARTDSGANVLTF. This rearrangement joins TRBV30 to TRBJ2-6; no clear D. CDR1 is GTSNPN and CDR2 is SVGIG in the germline V gene (reference sequence). The CDR3 contains 13 residues. Trimming removed 8 bases from V and 0 bases from J, with 8 bases in between.

V and J are TRBV11-2 and TRBJ2-7; D is undetermined. The CDR3 contains 15 residues. CDR1 and CDR2 from the germline V gene are SGHAT and FQNNGV. The ends were cut back, 5 bases at V and 2 bases at J, with 16 bases in the middle. This CDR3 reads CASSLVGPDPYEQYF. The CDR3 bases are TGTGCCAGCAGCCTAGTCGGTCCAGATCCCTACGAGCAGTACTTC. The full variable domain, with the rest looked up from reference TRBV11-2 and TRBJ2-7, is EAGVAQSPRYKIIEKRQSVAFWCNPISGHATLYWYQQILGQGPKLLIQFQNNGVVDDSQLPKDRFSAERLKGVDSTLKIQPAKLEDSAVYLCASSLVGPDPYEQYFGPGTRLTVT.

The chain employs TRBV6-1 and TRBJ2-1, with D perhaps TRBD1 (5 bases). Germline CDR1 and CDR2: MNHNS and SASEGT. V was pared by 8 bases and J by 8 bases, with 16 bases between. This CDR3 spans 13 amino acids. The CDR3 DNA follows: TGTGCCAGCTGGCAGGGTGTGGGCGATGAGCAGTTCTTC. Translating gives CASWQGVGDEQFF.

The rearrangement joins TRBV27 to TRBJ1-1, with TRBD1 matching 10 bases. CDR1 is MNHEY and CDR2 is SMNVEV in the germline V gene (reference sequence). Trimming took 5 bases from V and 4 from J; bases not matched to a gene: 13. The CDR3 totals 17 residues. CDR3 amino acids: CASSQKPTGGPSTEAFF. CDR3 DNA sequence: TGTGCCAGCAGTCAAAAACCGACAGGGGGCCCGAGCACTGAAGCTTTCTTT.

This chain joins TRBV2 and TRBJ2-2, with a possible D match to TRBD1 (6 bases). The V gene's germline CDR1 is SNHLY and CDR2 FYNNEI. CDR3 length: 13 amino acids. Trimming pared 6 bases from V and 6 bases from J, leaving 11 bases between. CDR3 nucleotides: TGTGCCAGCAGCCCACAGGGCCCCGGGGAGCTGTTTTTT. It yields the protein CASSPQGPGELFF.

The chain couples TRBV5-1 to TRBJ2-2; no clear D gene. Deletions cut 5 bases from V and 5 bases from J, with 7 bases between. CDR3 length equals 12 residues. The germline CDR1 and CDR2 sequences are SGHRS and YFSETQ. The CDR3 DNA is TGCGCCAGCAGTCACGGAACCGGGGAGCTGTTTTTT. Protein product: CASSHGTGELFF.

The rearrangement uses TRBV9 and TRBJ2-1, with D possibly being TRBD1 (6 bases). The CDR3 is made up of 10 amino acids. Germline loops: CDR1 SGDLS, CDR2 YYNGEE. V lost 3 bases and J lost 12, with 7 bases in between. The CDR3 loop is CASSARGQFF. The CDR3 nucleotides are TGTGCCAGCAGCGCCAGGGGGCAGTTCTTC.

The chain links TRBV27 to TRBJ2-1; D gene ambiguous. Germline lookup yields CDR1 MNHEY and CDR2 SMNVEV (reference sequence). There are 15 residues in the CDR3. The ends were cut back, 0 bases at V and 0 bases at J, with 6 bases in the middle. CDR3 sequence reads: CASSLSFSSYNEQFF. CDR3 in DNA: TGTGCCAGCAGTTTATCATTTTCCTCCTACAATGAGCAGTTCTTC.

V is TRBV4-3 and J is TRBJ1-2, with D perhaps TRBD1 (6 bases). The CDR3 has 15 amino acids. From germline, CDR1 is LGHNA and CDR2 YSLEER. The V gene lost 1 base and the J gene lost 0 bases, with 9 bases spanning the gap. CDR3 amino acids: CASSQGGQSNYGYTF. As DNA, the CDR3 is TGCGCCAGCAGCCAAGGGGGGCAGTCTAACTATGGCTACACCTTC.

This clone was observed many times. The rearrangement uses TRBV6-4 and TRBJ2-1, with D tentatively TRBD2 (6 bases). Trimming cost V 3 bases and J 5 bases, with 8 bases left between them. Germline V gives CDR1 MRHNA, CDR2 SNTAGT. This CDR3 comprises 13 residues. The CDR3 spells CASSERDDNEQFF. The CDR3 bases are TGTGCCAGCAGTGAGCGGGACGACAATGAGCAGTTCTTC.

The J gene is TRBJ1-5, the V gene TRBV18; possibly TRBD1 for D (5 bases). Trimming took off 3 bases at V and 0 bases at J, with 9 bases between the two ends. The CDR3 runs 15 residues. Looked up from germline, CDR1 is KGHSH and CDR2 is LQKENI. The DNA for the CDR3 is TGTGCCAGCTCACCTCAGGGAAGTAGCAATCAGCCCCAGCATTTT. This encodes CASSPQGSSNQPQHF.

The V call is TRBV30, the J call TRBJ2-7; TRBD1 aligns across 8 bases. Trimming removed 4 bases from V and 1 base from J; junction bases left unmatched: 9. The CDR3 has 15 residues. Per germline, CDR1 GTSNPN and CDR2 SVGIG (reference sequence). The CDR3 here is CAWIPGTGFSYEQYF. The CDR3 DNA sequence: TGTGCCTGGATTCCCGGGACAGGTTTTTCCTACGAGCAGTACTTC.